This T cell receptor beta chain was sequenced for a study of T cell responses to AZD1222 COVID-19 vaccine. Profiling relied on immunoSEQ multiplex PCR, and the TCRdb table lists in-frame clones only, not all of them. The sample includes some 130,000 clones, 75% to 95% of them seen just once. With 3 bases removed from V and 0 bases from J, the gap between germline ends came to 5 bases. This CDR3 is built from 13 residues. Sample: peripheral blood, taken on day 0 of AZD1222 vaccination. The chain combines TRBV12-3 or TRBV12-4 with TRBJ1-1; D is ambiguous. This sequence was found in an adult in good health. CDR3 coding DNA: TGTGCCAGCAGTTTTACAGTGAACACTGAAGCTTTCTTT. Its translation is CASSFTVNTEAFF.